Each of the 4 T cell receptor beta chains below was sequenced from the same sample in a study of T cells in Graves' hyperthyroidism and ophthalmopathy. Amplified regions were TCR beta CDR3 sequences from RNA transcripts. During a first-round RT-PCR of the TCR CDR3, the HTBI primer set was used. Each CDR3 protein gets one entry after TCRdb re-called the multiplex PCR reads with MiXCR. The top ten clones hold around 17% of a sample with about 500,000 distinct CDR3 sequences, approximately 17% of them seen once. Sequencing was carried out using blood. The receptors here all came from a young woman with Graves' ophthalmopathy.

In DNA, the CDR3 is TGTGCCAGCAGCGTAGGTGGGGCCCCAGATACGCAGTATTTT. It translates to CASSVGGAPDTQYF. The chain recombines TRBV9 with TRBJ2-3; D possibly corresponds to TRBD1 (5 bases). V was clipped by 0 bases and J by 4 bases, with 9 bases between them. The CDR3 is made up of 14 amino acids. In germline, CDR1 is SGDLS, CDR2 YYNGEE.

Regarding this clonotype: At one end, the junction sequence differs from germline, possibly due to a read error. The J gene is TRBJ2-3, the V gene TRBV25-1, with 11 nucleotides matching TRBD2. Germline V gene sequence: CDR1 MGHDK, CDR2 SYGVNS. The CDR3 loop spans 19 amino acids. The CDR3 loop reads CASRELAGGPGSSTDTQYF. The CDR3 region has the DNA TGTGCCAGCAGGGAATTAGCGGGGGGGCCTGGGAGTAGCACAGATACGCAGTATTTT.

This clonotype was observed a few times. The J gene is TRBJ2-3, the V gene TRBV12-3 or TRBV12-4; TRBD1 agrees at 7 bases. The length of the CDR3 is 14 residues. V lost 6 bases to trimming and J lost 0 bases; unmatched junction nucleotides: 3. CDR3 DNA sequence: TGTGCCAGCAGACAGGGGTTGAGCACAGATACGCAGTATTTT. It specifies CASRQGLSTDTQYF.

V gene TRBV30 combines with J gene TRBJ2-7; D gene unclear. Trimming shortened V by 3 bases and J by 7 bases, and 10 bases separated the two germline ends. This CDR3 is 11 amino acids long. Per germline, CDR1 GTSNPN and CDR2 SVGIG (reference sequence). CDR3 protein: CAWRGGWEQYF. Here the CDR3 DNA reads TGTGCCTGGAGGGGTGGTTGGGAGCAGTACTTC.